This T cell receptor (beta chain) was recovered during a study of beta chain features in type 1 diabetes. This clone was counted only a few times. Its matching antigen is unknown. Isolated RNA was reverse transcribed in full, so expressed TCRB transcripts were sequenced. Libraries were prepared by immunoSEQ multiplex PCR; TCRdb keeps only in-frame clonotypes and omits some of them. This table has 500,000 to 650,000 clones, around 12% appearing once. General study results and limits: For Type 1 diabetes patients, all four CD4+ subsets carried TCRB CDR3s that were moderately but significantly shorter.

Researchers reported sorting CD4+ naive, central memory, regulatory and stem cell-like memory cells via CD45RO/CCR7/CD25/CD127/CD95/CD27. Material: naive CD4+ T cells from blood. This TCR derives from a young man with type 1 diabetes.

CDR3 sequence: CASAVDGYGYTF. CDR3 nucleotide sequence: TGTGCCAGCGCCGTGGACGGATATGGCTACACCTTC. The V and J genes are TRBV27 and TRBJ1-2; no clear D gene. Germline CDR1 and CDR2: MNHEY and SMNVEV (reference sequence). The V and J ends lost 8 bases and 5 bases respectively, with 12 bases between them. The CDR3 runs to 12 residues.